The 29 T cell receptor beta chains listed next were all sequenced from one sample in a study of cytomegalovirus exposure and HLA in healthy donors. This PCR relied on a set of 60 Vbeta primers and 13 Jbeta primers. TCRdb's table, derived via immunoSEQ multiplex PCR, lists solely in-frame clones and lacks some. The profile shows under 95,000 clones, 7.5% to 8.5% of them singletons. Sequenced material: PBMCs. The receptor set was obtained from a man aged 45-65 years in good health and CMV-seronegative.

The CDR3 loop is CAWSVRGTTEAFF. The CDR3 DNA sequence: TGTGCCTGGAGTGTCAGGGGCACCACTGAAGCTTTCTTT. This chain links TRBV30 with TRBJ1-1; a weak D match, TRBD1 (6 bases). The CDR3 is 13 amino acids. With 0 bases removed from V and 4 bases from J, the gap between germline ends came to 9 bases. The V gene's germline CDR1 is GTSNPN and CDR2 SVGIG (reference sequence).

With regard to this clone: Sequence at one end of the junction differs from germline and may be a read error. The chain combines TRBV7-7 with TRBJ2-5; perhaps TRBD2 as D (6 bases). The CDR3 totals 13 residues. In germline, CDR1 is SSHAT, CDR2 FNYEAQ (reference sequence). The CDR3 spells CASSLGTGETQYF. The CDR3 DNA is TGTGCTAGCAGCCTCGGGACTGGCGAGACCCAGTACTTC.

The chain joins TRBV7-8 to TRBJ1-6, with D uncertain. This CDR3 contains 16 residues. V lost 0 bases, J lost 3 bases, and 9 bases lay in between. The V gene's germline CDR1 is SGHVS and CDR2 FQNEAQ. This CDR3 reads CASSLAQANYNSPLHF. The CDR3 nucleotides read TGTGCCAGCAGCTTAGCTCAGGCCAACTATAATTCACCCCTCCACTTT.

This clone has a handful of counts. The V and J genes are TRBV6-5 and TRBJ2-1, with TRBD1 matching 8 bases. Trimming at V came to 2 bases and at J to 6 bases, leaving 9 bases not matched to a gene. Germline assignment: CDR1 MNHEY and CDR2 SVGAGI. The CDR3 spans 16 residues. The CDR3 is CASSYRKQGAFNEQFF. Written as DNA, the CDR3 is TGTGCCAGCAGTTACCGGAAGCAGGGGGCTTTCAATGAGCAGTTCTTC.

This clone was observed a few times. The chain is built from TRBV28 and TRBJ1-5; D may be TRBD1 (6 bases). The CDR3 has 15 residues. Germline V gives CDR1 MDHEN, CDR2 SYDVKM. Trimming took off 6 bases at V and 3 bases at J, with 15 bases between the two ends. The CDR3 sequence: CASSPGGGNNQPQHF. CDR3 nucleotides: TGTGCCAGCAGCCCCGGGGGGGGCAACAATCAGCCCCAGCATTTT.

This clone occurred a few times. The chain links TRBV14 to TRBJ2-5; D remains ambiguous. V lost 5 bases and J 5 bases, leaving 6 bases between the germline ends. In germline, CDR1 is SGHDN, CDR2 FVKESK. The CDR3 covers 11 residues. CDR3 nucleotide sequence: TGTGCCAGCAGCTGGGCCGAGACCCAGTACTTC. This translates into CASSWAETQYF.

This clone has a handful of counts. The rearrangement links TRBV7-9 to TRBJ2-3; a weak D match, TRBD1 (6 bases). The CDR3 is made up of 15 amino acids. Germline CDR1 reads SEHNR; CDR2 reads FQNEAQ (reference sequence). Trimming removed 1 base from V and 2 bases from J, with 10 bases in between. CDR3 DNA: TGTGCCAGCAGCTTAGATCAGGGGCCCACAGATACGCAGTATTTT. Protein: CASSLDQGPTDTQYF.

V usage is TRBV2 and J usage is TRBJ2-5; D is possibly TRBD1 or TRBD2 (5 bases each). The assigned J gene may be wrong: the sequence end matches TRBJ2-7 better. The V gene's germline CDR1 is SNHLY and CDR2 FYNNEI. The CDR3 runs 12 residues. This CDR3 is CASSEWGHEQYF. The CDR3 nucleotides read TGTGCCAGCAGTGAATGGGGACACGAGCAGTACTTC.

This clone was counted once. The chain joins TRBV27 to TRBJ2-5, with 11 bases fitting TRBD2. The J call may be incorrect, as the DNA end agrees better with TRBJ2-7. Germline V gene lookup returns CDR1 MNHEY and CDR2 SMNVEV (reference sequence). CDR3 length: 15 residues. The CDR3 DNA is TGTGCCAGCAGTCGAGTAGCGGGAGGGCCCCACGAGCAGTACTTC. Amino acid sequence: CASSRVAGGPHEQYF.

This clone was picked up a small number of times. The rearrangement uses TRBV5-1 and TRBJ1-4, with D tentatively TRBD1 (5 bases). Germline CDR1 and CDR2: SGHRS and YFSETQ. Trimming stripped 4 bases from V and 8 bases from J, with 12 bases between. The CDR3 sequence is 13 residues long. CDR3 sequence (DNA): TGCGCCAGCAGCCAGGACAACTCAGAAAAACTGTTTTTT. Residues: CASSQDNSEKLFF.

Only a few counts were recorded for this clone. The chain is built from TRBV5-1 and TRBJ1-3; perhaps TRBD1 as D (6 bases). This CDR3 is built from 15 residues. The V end lost 3 bases, the J end lost 0 bases, and 10 bases lay between the germline ends. Germline assignment: CDR1 SGHRS and CDR2 YFSETQ. CDR3 protein: CASSSTGSSGNTIYF. The CDR3, as DNA: TGCGCCAGCAGCTCAACAGGGTCCTCTGGAAACACCATATATTTT.

The rearrangement links TRBV19 to TRBJ2-2; possible D gene TRBD1, 5 bases. V shed 3 bases and J shed 4 bases, with 15 bases lying between them. The CDR3 covers 16 residues. In germline, CDR1 is LNHDA, CDR2 SQIVND (reference sequence). The CDR3 coding sequence is TGTGCCAGTAGTATGGGGTGGCAGGGCGGCACCGGGGAGCTGTTTTTT. Translating gives CASSMGWQGGTGELFF.

CDR3 in amino acids: CASSLPQGTYEQYF. The CDR3 DNA reads as TGCGCCAGCAGCTTGCCACAGGGGACCTACGAGCAGTACTTC. The chain uses TRBV5-1 and TRBJ2-7; 7 nucleotides match TRBD1. Germline V gene sequence: CDR1 SGHRS, CDR2 YFSETQ. The CDR3 loop spans 14 amino acids. With 1 base clipped from V and 2 bases from J, the junction kept 3 bases outside the gene matches.

This clone was recorded a few times. J is TRBJ1-6 and V is TRBV9; no reliable D call. Trimming left V 0 bases short and J 5 bases short, with 6 bases between. The CDR3 sequence is 14 residues long. Germline V gene lookup returns CDR1 SGDLS and CDR2 YYNGEE. CDR3 coding DNA: TGTGCCAGCAGCGTAGGCAGCGATAATTCACCCCTCCACTTT. Translated: CASSVGSDNSPLHF.

The gene calls are TRBV5-8 and TRBJ1-4; D might be TRBD1 (6 bases). The CDR3 spans 17 residues. The ends were cut back, 0 bases at V and 10 bases at J, with 22 bases in the middle. Looked up from germline, CDR1 is SGHTS and CDR2 is YDEGEE. CDR3 residues: CASSLDPRQGRDAKLFF. DNA of the CDR3: TGTGCCAGCAGCTTGGACCCCCGGCAGGGGAGGGATGCAAAACTGTTTTTT.

This clone was observed at least ten times. This chain links TRBV6-4 with TRBJ1-5; 8 bases match TRBD1. The germline gives CDR1 MRHNA, CDR2 SNTAGT. V trimming: 6 bases; J trimming: 7 bases; junction bases outside the gene matches: 5. This CDR3 is built from 13 residues. The CDR3 loop reads CASSSDRGQPQHF. The CDR3 DNA reads TGTGCCAGCAGCTCCGACAGGGGACAGCCCCAGCATTTT.

In this sample, this clone turned up a few times. This chain links TRBV20-1 with TRBJ1-1, with 8 bases aligning to TRBD1. CDR1 is DFQATT, CDR2 SNEGSKA, per germline (reference sequence). This CDR3 spans 10 amino acids. J gave up 8 bases and V 5 bases, and 1 base lay outside the gene matches. CDR3 DNA: TGCAGTGCTCGACAGGGGGAAGCTTTCTTT. This encodes CSARQGEAFF.

This clone was observed a few times. The rearrangement joins TRBV28 to TRBJ2-5; TRBD2 matches at 9 bases. This CDR3 has 15 amino acids. The ends lost 2 bases at V and 5 bases at J; junction bases unmatched: 6. Germline lookup yields CDR1 MDHEN and CDR2 SYDVKM. The CDR3, as DNA: TGTGCCAGCAGTTTAAATAGCGGGAGACATGAGACCCAGTACTTC. This sequence encodes CASSLNSGRHETQYF.

The V call is TRBV4-3, the J call TRBJ2-1; 8 bases map to TRBD2. CDR3 length: 17 amino acids. The trim removed 1 base at V and 9 bases at J, leaving 14 bases unmatched. Germline CDR1 and CDR2: LGHNA and YSLEER. This CDR3 is CASSQVGGTSPIAEQFF. The DNA for the CDR3 is TGCGCCAGCAGCCAAGTAGGGGGGACTAGTCCCATAGCTGAGCAGTTCTTC.

This clone showed up just a few times. J is TRBJ1-2 and V is TRBV4-1; D remains unclear. From germline, CDR1 is MGHRA and CDR2 YSYEKL. This CDR3 contains 14 residues. Trimming shortened V by 1 base and J by 8 bases, and 14 bases separated the two germline ends. The CDR3 reads CASSQVPPIWGYTF. In DNA, the CDR3 is TGCGCCAGCAGCCAAGTTCCCCCTATTTGGGGCTACACCTTC.

V is TRBV18 and J is TRBJ2-3; 8 positions agree with TRBD2. The V segment lost 5 bases and the J segment 2 bases; nucleotides outside the gene matches: 3. In germline, CDR1 is KGHSH, CDR2 LQKENI. This CDR3 spans 14 amino acids. The CDR3 spells CASSSSGSTDTQYF. CDR3 in DNA: TGTGCCAGCTCATCTAGCGGGTCCACAGATACGCAGTATTTT.

This sequence joins TRBV9 and TRBJ2-1; 9 nucleotides match TRBD2. V shed 2 bases and J 6 bases; nucleotides not matched to a gene: 6. Germline values: CDR1 SGDLS, CDR2 YYNGEE. This CDR3 has 15 amino acids. The CDR3 DNA follows: TGTGCCAGCAGCGTTAGCGGGAGATCTCCCAATGAGCAGTTCTTC. Translation: CASSVSGRSPNEQFF.

This clone came up a few times. The chain joins TRBV6-1 to TRBJ2-7; a weak D match, TRBD1 (5 bases). This CDR3 contains 14 residues. The V and J ends lost 4 bases and 6 bases respectively, with 16 bases between them. CDR1 is MNHNS, CDR2 SASEGT, per germline. The CDR3 nucleotides are TGTGCCAGCAGTGGGCAGGGTTCCCTTTTCGAGCAGTACTTC. Its translation: CASSGQGSLFEQYF.

The chain uses TRBV19 and TRBJ1-2; TRBD1 is a possible D gene (6 bases). CDR1 is LNHDA and CDR2 is SQIVND in the germline V gene (reference sequence). Trimming cost V 3 bases and J 2 bases, with 7 bases left between them. CDR3 length equals 13 residues. The CDR3 DNA follows: TGTGCCAGTAGTATCCAGGGGAACTATGGCTACACCTTC. Translation gives CASSIQGNYGYTF.

V usage is TRBV2 and J usage is TRBJ2-7; D is undetermined. The CDR3 length is 12 residues. Germline CDR1 is SNHLY and CDR2 is FYNNEI. Deletions cut 4 bases from V and 0 bases from J, with 4 bases between. CDR3 bases: TGTGCCAGCAGTGCCAGCTCCTACGAGCAGTACTTC. The encoded protein is CASSASSYEQYF.

The CDR3 sequence is CASTLQGDQPQHF. The CDR3 DNA follows: TGTGCCAGCACACTTCAGGGGGATCAGCCCCAGCATTTT. The chain uses TRBV6-5 and TRBJ1-5; TRBD1 aligns across 7 bases. Germline CDR1 and CDR2: MNHEY and SVGAGI. The CDR3 totals 13 residues. The trim removed 7 bases at V and 5 bases at J, leaving 5 bases unmatched.

The chain recombines TRBV28 with TRBJ2-7, with D uncertain. CDR3 size: 11 residues. Looked up from germline, CDR1 is MDHEN and CDR2 is SYDVKM. The ends were cut back, 5 bases at V and 2 bases at J, with 4 bases in the middle. For the CDR3, the DNA is TGTGCCAGCAGTGTAGCCTACGAGCAGTACTTC. Residues: CASSVAYEQYF.

This clone was seen a few times. This sequence joins TRBV27 and TRBJ1-2; 9 bases map to TRBD1. Trimming cost V 5 bases and J 2 bases; bases outside gene matches: 9. The germline gives CDR1 MNHEY, CDR2 SMNVEV (reference sequence). The CDR3 length is 16 residues. This CDR3 is CASSVVAGTGNYGYTF. The DNA of the CDR3 is TGTGCCAGCAGTGTAGTAGCCGGGACAGGGAACTATGGCTACACCTTC.

This clone was observed a few times. V is TRBV14 and J is TRBJ1-1; D unresolved. The CDR3 has 14 amino acids. Trimming stripped 1 base from V and 1 base from J, with 7 bases between. Germline loops: CDR1 SGHDN, CDR2 FVKESK. The CDR3: CASSQGGRNTEAFF. The CDR3 DNA reads as TGTGCCAGCAGCCAAGGCGGCAGGAACACTGAAGCTTTCTTT.